The T cell receptor (beta chain) under discussion was sequenced for a study of T cells expressing NK-cell markers. Study-level background: It was sorted CD3+CD56-NKG2C+, CD3+CD56+NKG2C- and CD3+CD56+NKG2C+ T cells that provided the TCR beta repertoires. Seropositivity for HCMV was found in seven of the eight sequenced donors, with one seronegative.

Study-wide results and caveats: NKG2C+ dominant clonotypes from over five donors made up roughly 1.0-8% of CD8+ T cells.

Regarding this clonotype: As yet, its antigen is unknown.

TCR beta cDNA was generated via 5'RACE template switching incorporating UMIs. Following a re-call of the 5' RACE reads, TCRdb has one entry per CDR3 protein and lacks DNA. This repertoire includes about 370,000 distinct CDR3 sequences. The CDR3 loop spans 13 amino acids. In germline, CDR1 is SGHRS, CDR2 YFSETQ. This sequence originates from a woman between 45 and 60 years old in good health. The specimen was blood T cells: a sorted CD56 or NKG2C T cell subset, CD4+ or CD8+ T cells, or bulk PBMC T cells (not recorded which). The rearrangement links TRBV5-1 to TRBJ2-4. The CDR3 sequence: CASSFARENIQYF. Combining the CDR3 with reference TRBV5-1 and TRBJ2-4 gives the whole variable domain KAGVTQTPRYLIKTRGQQVTLSCSPISGHRSVSWYQQTPGQGLQFLFEYFSETQRNKGNFPGRFSGRQFSNSRSEMNVSTLELGDSALYLCASSFARENIQYFGAGTRLSVL.